This passage covers 30 T cell receptor beta chains from one sample sequenced in a study of cytomegalovirus exposure and HLA in healthy donors. Vbeta (60) and Jbeta (13) primers were used in the PCR. Clones were read by immunoSEQ multiplex PCR, and TCRdb kept only the in-frame ones, dropping some. The repertoire holds some 200,000 clones, with over 60% as singletons. Material: PBMCs. The receptor source for this set is a young man in good health and CMV-seronegative.

The V call is TRBV4-2, the J call TRBJ1-2; no definite D call. Germline V CDR1 and CDR2: LGHNA, YNFKEQ. Trimming removed 1 base at V and 0 bases at J, with 15 bases between. The CDR3 consists of 17 residues. This chain's CDR3 is CASSQGAAGGSNYGYTF. The CDR3 DNA is TGTGCCAGCAGCCAAGGGGCAGCGGGCGGATCTAACTATGGCTACACCTTC.

The CDR3: CASSRERVMQDTGELFF. The CDR3 nucleotides read TGTGCCAGCAGCCGTGAGAGGGTAATGCAAGACACCGGGGAGCTGTTTTTT. The rearrangement uses TRBV7-8 and TRBJ2-2; tentative D call: TRBD2 (5 bases). Germline CDR1 is SGHVS and CDR2 is FQNEAQ. With 5 bases removed from V and 3 bases from J, the gap between germline ends came to 19 bases. CDR3 length: 17 residues.

The V and J genes are TRBV5-4 and TRBJ2-1; 7 positions agree with TRBD1. V shed 2 bases, J shed 0 bases, and the junction held 2 bases outside the gene matches. This CDR3 region has 15 residues. Germline V gene lookup returns CDR1 SGHNT and CDR2 YYREEE (reference sequence). DNA of the CDR3: TGTGCCAGCAGCTTCAGGGGGAGCTCCTACAATGAGCAGTTCTTC. Encoded protein: CASSFRGSSYNEQFF.

This clone was recorded a few times. The rearrangement links TRBV6-5 to TRBJ1-1; D is possibly TRBD1 (6 bases). The CDR3 contains 14 residues. V lost 6 bases and J lost 1, with 12 bases in between. Germline V gene lookup returns CDR1 MNHEY and CDR2 SVGAGI. CDR3 amino acids: CASSLQGSNTEAFF. The CDR3 coding sequence is TGTGCCAGCAGCCTACAGGGATCGAACACTGAAGCTTTCTTT.

V usage is TRBV6-5 and J usage is TRBJ1-1, with 8 bases lining up with TRBD1. The CDR3 totals 12 residues. Per germline, CDR1 MNHEY and CDR2 SVGAGI. With V trimmed by 6 bases and J by 11 bases, 8 bases remained unmatched. CDR3 sequence: CASSLGQGMAFF. In DNA, the CDR3 is TGTGCCAGCAGCCTAGGACAGGGCATGGCTTTCTTT.

The CDR3 here is CASGMQGVAKNIQYF. The CDR3 bases are TGTGCCAGTGGAATGCAGGGCGTAGCCAAAAACATTCAGTACTTC. V and J are TRBV19 and TRBJ2-4; D is perhaps TRBD1 (5 bases). V shed 8 bases and J shed 0 bases, with 14 bases lying between them. The CDR3 is 15 residues long. Germline CDR1 and CDR2: LNHDA and SQIVND (reference sequence).

The genes are TRBV6-6 and TRBJ2-1; 10 nucleotides line up with TRBD2. This CDR3 region has 13 residues. Germline CDR1 and CDR2: MNHNY and SVGAGI (reference sequence). V shed 7 bases, J shed 7 bases, and the junction held 4 bases outside the gene matches. The chain's CDR3 is CASTKRGGNEQFF. CDR3 sequence (DNA): TGTGCCAGCACCAAGCGGGGGGGGAATGAGCAGTTCTTC.

This clone was picked up a small number of times. The chain links TRBV30 to TRBJ2-7; 7 positions agree with TRBD2. This CDR3 region has 15 residues. Unmatched junction bases numbered 9, after V lost 2 bases and J lost 2 bases. Germline CDR1 is GTSNPN and CDR2 is SVGIG (reference sequence). The CDR3 loop is CAWSPRGDYTYEQYF. CDR3 coding DNA: TGTGCCTGGAGTCCTAGAGGGGACTACACCTACGAGCAGTACTTC.

The V and J genes are TRBV27 and TRBJ2-7; D perhaps matches TRBD2 (6 bases). From germline, CDR1 is MNHEY and CDR2 SMNVEV (reference sequence). V lost 0 bases to trimming and J lost 0 bases, with 12 bases between them. The CDR3 totals 16 residues. The CDR3 nucleotides read TGTGCCAGCAGTTTATCGGGAGGCTGGAGCTCCTACGAGCAGTACTTC. Encoded protein: CASSLSGGWSSYEQYF.

The DNA of the CDR3 is TGTGCCAGCAGCCCGAGGACTAGCGGGAGGTCGGATGAGCAGTTCTTC. This translates into CASSPRTSGRSDEQFF. V and J are TRBV14 and TRBJ2-1; 14 nucleotides line up with TRBD2. The ends lost 4 bases at V and 8 bases at J; junction bases unmatched: 7. CDR3 size: 16 residues. From germline, CDR1 is SGHDN and CDR2 FVKESK.

The chain couples TRBV27 to TRBJ1-4; D is uncertain. The germline gives CDR1 MNHEY, CDR2 SMNVEV (reference sequence). V lost 5 bases and J 0 bases, leaving 7 bases between the germline ends. This CDR3 comprises 14 residues. The CDR3 coding sequence is TGTGCCAGCAGTCTCCGTGCAACTAATGAAAAACTGTTTTTT. This translates into CASSLRATNEKLFF.

The genes are TRBV7-6 and TRBJ2-7; maybe TRBD2 (6 bases). The germline V gene encodes CDR1 SGHVS and CDR2 FNYEAQ. Between the trimmed V and J ends, which lost 1 base and 5 bases, there was a span of 15 bases. This CDR3 is built from 15 residues. The CDR3 here is CASSLVAGSWNEQYF. The DNA for the CDR3 is TGTGCCAGCAGCTTAGTGGCGGGATCTTGGAACGAGCAGTACTTC.

This chain uses TRBV5-6 with TRBJ1-2, with 7 bases that match TRBD1. J was trimmed by 6 bases and V by 3 bases; bases with no gene match: 11. CDR3 size: 15 residues. Germline V gene sequence: CDR1 SGHDT, CDR2 YYEEEE. The CDR3 protein is CASSSKTGQEDGYTF. In DNA, the CDR3 is TGTGCCAGCAGCTCTAAAACCGGACAGGAGGATGGCTACACCTTC.

The chain joins TRBV19 to TRBJ2-1; 10 positions match TRBD1. The CDR3 length is 14 residues. The germline gives CDR1 LNHDA, CDR2 SQIVND (reference sequence). The junction had 7 bases not matched to a gene; V was cut back by 6 bases and J by 8 bases. The CDR3 DNA reads as TGTGCCAGTAGACGACAGGGGGCTAAGTATGAGCAGTTCTTC. Protein sequence: CASRRQGAKYEQFF.

The V and J genes are TRBV11-1 and TRBJ2-5; TRBD2 agrees at 12 bases. J was trimmed by 3 bases and V by 4 bases; bases with no gene match: 6. This CDR3 has 16 amino acids. Per the germline V gene, CDR1 is SGHAT and CDR2 is FQDESV (reference sequence). The CDR3 is CASSSKLAGGEETQYF. CDR3 nucleotide sequence: TGTGCCAGCAGCTCGAAACTAGCGGGGGGAGAAGAGACCCAGTACTTC.

The CDR3 coding sequence is TGTGCCAGCAGACAGGGGGGAGGAAACACCATATATTTT. Amino acid sequence: CASRQGGGNTIYF. The V call is TRBV2, the J call TRBJ1-3; 8 nucleotides line up with TRBD1. This CDR3 has 13 residues. J was trimmed by 4 bases and V by 6 bases; bases with no gene match: 2. The germline gives CDR1 SNHLY, CDR2 FYNNEI.

The chain has TRBV12-5 and TRBJ1-3; D uncertain. V was clipped by 3 bases and J by 1 base, with 10 bases between them. CDR1 is LGHNT and CDR2 is FRNRAP in the germline V gene. The CDR3 extends over 15 amino acids. CDR3 DNA sequence: TGTGCTAGTGGTTTAGGTGGGCAGTCTGGAAACACCATATATTTT. Residues: CASGLGGQSGNTIYF.

The chain carries TRBV5-4 and TRBJ2-5, with 11 bases fitting TRBD2. Per the germline V gene, CDR1 is SGHNT and CDR2 is YYREEE (reference sequence). The CDR3 extends over 15 amino acids. The V gene end was trimmed by 2 bases and the J gene end by 4 bases; junction bases not matched to a gene: 4. CDR3 bases: TGTGCCAGCAGCTTAGGGACTAGCGGATTAGAGACCCAGTACTTC. It translates to CASSLGTSGLETQYF.

The chain recombines TRBV7-9 with TRBJ2-7; 7 bases are shared with TRBD1. This CDR3 comprises 15 residues. Germline V CDR1 and CDR2: SEHNR, FQNEAQ (reference sequence). V was clipped by 2 bases and J by 6 bases; unmatched bases: 10. For the CDR3, the DNA is TGTGCCAGCAGCTTAACCAGGACAGGATTCAGCGAGCAGTACTTC. It yields the protein CASSLTRTGFSEQYF.

CDR3 bases: TGTGCCAGCAGCTTAGGCATAGACACTGAAGCTTTCTTT. It is translated as CASSLGIDTEAFF. V usage is TRBV11-2 and J usage is TRBJ1-1, with D uncertain. V lost 1 base and J lost 3, with 6 bases in between. The CDR3 has 13 amino acids. Germline V gene lookup returns CDR1 SGHAT and CDR2 FQNNGV.

The chain employs TRBV27 and TRBJ2-1, with TRBD1 matching over 7 bases. V shed 5 bases and J 4 bases; nucleotides not matched to a gene: 8. The germline gives CDR1 MNHEY, CDR2 SMNVEV (reference sequence). The CDR3 runs to 15 residues. The CDR3 spells CASSPGTVAYNEQFF. As DNA, the CDR3 is TGTGCCAGCAGTCCAGGGACAGTTGCGTACAATGAGCAGTTCTTC.

The chain joins TRBV7-2 to TRBJ1-6; possible D gene TRBD1, 5 bases. Germline V gene data show CDR1 as SGHTA and CDR2 as FQGNSA. This CDR3 region has 17 residues. V was pared by 1 base and J by 7 bases, with 17 bases between. CDR3 residues: CASSLVGGVGGNSPLHF. DNA of the CDR3: TGTGCCAGCAGCTTAGTAGGAGGGGTTGGGGGGAATTCACCCCTCCACTTT.

This chain links TRBV2 with TRBJ1-6; 8 bases are a match to TRBD1. Trimming cost V 7 bases and J 7 bases; bases outside gene matches: 15. This CDR3 comprises 17 residues. Germline CDR1 reads SNHLY; CDR2 reads FYNNEI. In DNA form, the CDR3 reads TGTGCCAGCACCGAAGCTGGGCAGGGGGCCAGGAATTCACCCCTCCACTTT. This encodes CASTEAGQGARNSPLHF.

The V call is TRBV6-4, the J call TRBJ2-1; the match to TRBD2 covers 9 bases. Germline-derived CDR1 and CDR2 are MRHNA and SNTAGT. J lost 6 bases, V lost 2 bases, and 5 bases had no gene match. The CDR3 runs 15 residues. The CDR3 nucleotides read TGTGCCAGCAGTGACGTAGCGGGAGTAGGCAATGAGCAGTTCTTC. It yields the protein CASSDVAGVGNEQFF.

This chain joins TRBV29-1 and TRBJ1-2; 8 bases map to TRBD1. Germline V gene data show CDR1 as SQVTM and CDR2 as ANQGSEA. The CDR3 totals 13 residues. Germline trimming cut 7 bases from V and 8 bases from J; bases unmatched to any gene: 12. The CDR3 spells CSASGQGRGGYTF. The CDR3 region has the DNA TGCAGCGCCTCAGGACAGGGAAGGGGCGGCTACACCTTC.

This clone was seen only a few times. The chain joins TRBV10-3 to TRBJ2-5, with 10 bases aligning to TRBD1. Losses at the gene ends were 3 bases for V and 5 bases for J; bases not matched to a gene: 6. The germline CDR1 and CDR2 sequences are ENHRY and SYGVKD. The CDR3 has 15 residues. CDR3 amino acids: CAISDPTGGRETQYF. The CDR3 region has the DNA TGTGCCATCAGTGACCCGACAGGGGGCAGGGAGACCCAGTACTTC.

This rearrangement joins TRBV5-5 to TRBJ2-6; TRBD1 matches at 7 bases. The V segment lost 4 bases and the J segment 1 base; nucleotides outside the gene matches: 14. Germline CDR1 reads SGHKS; CDR2 reads YYEKEE (reference sequence). This CDR3 has 19 amino acids. CDR3 sequence: CASSPPTGTDLSGANVLTF. In DNA, the CDR3 is TGTGCCAGCAGCCCACCCACCGGGACAGACTTATCTGGGGCCAACGTCCTGACTTTC.

The J gene is TRBJ2-7, the V gene TRBV30; no definite D call. From germline, CDR1 is GTSNPN and CDR2 SVGIG (reference sequence). This CDR3 has 11 residues. The V end lost 6 bases, the J end lost 4 bases, and 10 bases lay between the germline ends. The CDR3 DNA follows: TGTGCCTGCTGGGCTGTGTACGAGCAGTACTTC. Translating gives CACWAVYEQYF.

CDR3 nucleotide sequence: TGTGCCAGCAGTTTATCGTGGCAGCAAGAGACCCAGTACTTC. It encodes CASSLSWQQETQYF. The rearrangement uses TRBV27 and TRBJ2-5; D remains ambiguous. Trimming removed 0 bases at V and 2 bases at J, with 7 bases between. Germline V lookup: CDR1 MNHEY, CDR2 SMNVEV (reference sequence). The CDR3 covers 14 residues.

The V call is TRBV28, the J call TRBJ2-7; D perhaps matches TRBD1 (5 bases). The CDR3 is made up of 19 amino acids. Trimming pared 7 bases from V and 4 bases from J, leaving 32 bases between. CDR1 is MDHEN, CDR2 SYDVKM, per germline. This chain's CDR3 is CASTTPLLQGRGTVYEQYF. As DNA, the CDR3 is TGTGCCAGCACCACCCCCTTGTTGCAGGGAAGGGGTACTGTATACGAGCAGTACTTC.